The 26 T cell receptor beta chains given below trace back to one sample, sequenced in a study of cytomegalovirus exposure and HLA in healthy donors. Here immunoSEQ multiplex PCR was the method, and the copy in TCRdb shows in-frame clones only, minus some. The sample gives over 200,000 clones, about 92% of which show up once; approximately 3% is in the top ten. The sequenced material came from PBMCs. These receptors all stem from a woman in her 30s in good health and CMV-seronegative.

The chain uses TRBV7-8 and TRBJ1-1; the match to TRBD1 covers 7 bases. CDR1 SGHVS and CDR2 FQNEAQ come from the germline V gene. The CDR3 is made up of 14 amino acids. Germline trimming cut 0 bases from V and 5 bases from J; bases unmatched to any gene: 3. The CDR3 sequence: CASSLAGGRTEAFF. CDR3 nucleotides: TGTGCCAGCAGCTTAGCAGGGGGCCGGACTGAAGCTTTCTTT. Looking up the rest from reference TRBV7-8 and TRBJ1-1 gives the full variable domain: GAGVSQSPRYKVAKRGQDVALRCDPISGHVSLFWYQQALGQGPEFLTYFQNEAQLDKSGLPSDRFFAERPEGSVSTLKIQRTQQEDSAVYLCASSLAGGRTEAFFGQGTRLTVV.

The gene calls are TRBV25-1 and TRBJ2-2, with D hard to call. Trimming left V 10 bases short and J 0 bases short, with 9 bases between. The CDR3 totals 13 residues. Germline CDR1 reads MGHDK; CDR2 reads SYGVNS. CDR3 DNA: TGTGCCATACCTCCCCCGAACACCGGGGAGCTGTTTTTT. It encodes CAIPPPNTGELFF.

V is TRBV28 and J is TRBJ2-7; TRBD1 agrees at 8 bases. CDR1 and CDR2 (germline): MDHEN, SYDVKM. This CDR3 comprises 14 residues. V was pared by 3 bases and J by 6 bases, with 7 bases of the junction left unmatched. CDR3 bases: TGTGCCAGCAGTTTTCTCAGGGGGCGACTCGAGCAGTACTTC. Translation gives CASSFLRGRLEQYF.

The J gene is TRBJ1-5, the V gene TRBV27, with TRBD1 matching over 11 bases. The germline V gene encodes CDR1 MNHEY and CDR2 SMNVEV (reference sequence). The CDR3 spans 14 residues. The V gene end was trimmed by 5 bases and the J gene end by 9 bases; junction bases not matched to a gene: 6. The CDR3 loop reads CASSPTGQGGPQHF. The CDR3 DNA is TGTGCCAGCAGTCCAACGGGACAGGGGGGGCCCCAGCATTTT.

The J gene is TRBJ2-5, the V gene TRBV28, with TRBD2 identical over 11 bases. Per the germline V gene, CDR1 is MDHEN and CDR2 is SYDVKM. This CDR3 spans 15 amino acids. V lost 2 bases and J lost 4; bases outside the gene matches: 3. Here the CDR3 DNA reads TGTGCCAGCAGTTTAGGACTAGCGGGTAGAGAGACCCAGTACTTC. Its translation: CASSLGLAGRETQYF. The complete variable domain, with remaining parts taken from reference TRBV28 and TRBJ2-5, reads DVKVTQSSRYLVKRTGEKVFLECVQDMDHENMFWYRQDPGLGLRLIYFSYDVKMKEKGDIPEGYSVSREKKERFSLILESASTNQTSMYLCASSLGLAGRETQYFGPGTRLLVL.

The chain's CDR3 is CASSQDLAGQETQYF. CDR3 coding DNA: TGCGCCAGCAGCCAAGATTTGGCAGGGCAAGAGACCCAGTACTTC. This sequence joins TRBV4-1 and TRBJ2-5, with a weak D call TRBD1 (5 bases). V lost 0 bases, J lost 2 bases, and 10 bases lay in between. CDR3 length equals 15 residues. The germline gives CDR1 MGHRA, CDR2 YSYEKL.

The V gene is TRBV25-1, the J gene TRBJ2-7, with D unresolved. Germline-derived CDR1 and CDR2 are MGHDK and SYGVNS. Trimming shortened V by 5 bases and J by 7 bases, and 24 bases separated the two germline ends. This CDR3 contains 16 residues. The CDR3 sequence is CASSPSSARPSREQYF. CDR3 sequence (DNA): TGTGCCAGCAGTCCATCCTCCGCGCGGCCCTCCAGGGAGCAGTACTTC.

This chain joins TRBV7-6 and TRBJ2-3, with TRBD2 matching 7 bases. Germline V gene sequence: CDR1 SGHVS, CDR2 FNYEAQ. The ends lost 5 bases at V and 5 bases at J; junction bases unmatched: 10. CDR3 length equals 15 residues. CDR3 amino acids: CASSLSGRPGDTQYF. The CDR3 DNA is TGTGCCAGCAGCCTTAGCGGGCGTCCTGGAGATACGCAGTATTTT. Based on the CDR3 plus reference TRBV7-6 and TRBJ2-3, the full variable domain is GAGVSQSPRYKVTKRGQDVALRCDPISGHVSLYWYRQALGQGPEFLTYFNYEAQQDKSGLPNDRFSAERPEGSISTLTIQRTEQRDSAMYRCASSLSGRPGDTQYFGPGTRLTVL.

There are a few counts of this clone. V and J are TRBV27 and TRBJ2-7; TRBD1 matches 12 bases. CDR1 is MNHEY, CDR2 SMNVEV, per germline (reference sequence). The CDR3 covers 15 residues. V shed 5 bases, J shed 7 bases, and the junction held 9 bases outside the gene matches. This chain's CDR3 is CASSPMGQGAGEQYF. In DNA, the CDR3 is TGTGCCAGCAGTCCCATGGGACAGGGGGCCGGGGAGCAGTACTTC.

This clone was counted ten times or more. The rearrangement uses TRBV9 and TRBJ2-7; 7 bases line up with TRBD2. Looked up from germline, CDR1 is SGDLS and CDR2 is YYNGEE. After removal of 0 bases from V and 6 bases from J, the junction contained 6 bases not matched to a gene. The CDR3 contains 14 residues. The CDR3 sequence is CASSVVAGALEQYF. CDR3 in DNA: TGTGCCAGCAGCGTAGTTGCGGGAGCCCTCGAGCAGTACTTC. The variable domain in full, completed from reference TRBV9 and TRBJ2-7, reads DSGVTQTPKHLITATGQRVTLRCSPRSGDLSVYWYQQSLDQGLQFLIQYYNGEERAKGNILERFSAQQFPDLHSELNLSSLELGDSALYFCASSVVAGALEQYFGPGTRLTVT.

The V gene is TRBV27, the J gene TRBJ2-1; maybe TRBD1 (6 bases). CDR3 size: 15 residues. The germline V and J ends were trimmed by 2 bases and 3 bases, with 11 bases remaining between them. Germline values: CDR1 MNHEY, CDR2 SMNVEV (reference sequence). CDR3 nucleotide sequence: TGTGCCAGCAGTTTAAGGGACAACGGCTACAATGAGCAGTTCTTC. This gives the protein CASSLRDNGYNEQFF.

This clone was detected a few times. The chain has TRBV11-3 and TRBJ2-1; 10 bases agree with TRBD1. The germline V gene has CDR1 SGHNT and CDR2 YENEEA. The CDR3 spans 14 residues. J gave up 12 bases and V 5 bases, and 10 bases lay outside the gene matches. Here the CDR3 DNA reads TGTGCCAGCAGCCAACTGGGGACAGGGGTAAGGCAGTTCTTC. This translates into CASSQLGTGVRQFF.

The chain carries TRBV7-2 and TRBJ1-1; D not resolved. V dropped 5 bases and J dropped 5 bases, with 12 bases sitting between them. Germline CDR1 SGHTA, CDR2 FQGNSA. CDR3 length equals 13 residues. The CDR3 DNA follows: TGTGCCAGCAGCCCTAGACGGGTAACTGAAGCTTTCTTT. Translation: CASSPRRVTEAFF.

J is TRBJ2-1 and V is TRBV4-1; the D call may be TRBD1 or TRBD2 (5 bases each). V dropped 4 bases and J dropped 5 bases, with 21 bases sitting between them. CDR1 MGHRA and CDR2 YSYEKL come from the germline V gene. CDR3 length: 17 amino acids. For the CDR3, the DNA is TGCGCCAGCAGCCCGATTGGGGTAGCTCAGGGAGACAATGAGCAGTTCTTC. As protein: CASSPIGVAQGDNEQFF.

This clone has only a few counts. This sequence joins TRBV4-1 and TRBJ2-7; tentatively, D is TRBD1 (5 bases). The V end lost 1 base, the J end lost 3 bases, and 10 bases lay between the germline ends. CDR1 and CDR2 (germline): MGHRA, YSYEKL. This CDR3 comprises 14 residues. The chain's CDR3 is CASSQGGTGYEQYF. The CDR3 DNA is TGCGCCAGCAGCCAAGGAGGCACAGGCTACGAGCAGTACTTC.

The rearrangement links TRBV4-3 to TRBJ2-1; D possibly matches TRBD1 or TRBD2 (6 bases each). The CDR3 loop spans 15 amino acids. Deletions cut 4 bases from V and 3 bases from J, with 13 bases between. Germline values: CDR1 LGHNA, CDR2 YSLEER. Here the CDR3 DNA reads TGCGCCAGCAGCCTCGGGGGCGCCTACTACAATGAGCAGTTCTTC. Translation: CASSLGGAYYNEQFF.

The chain carries TRBV29-1 and TRBJ2-2; the D gene could be TRBD1 or TRBD2 (5 bases each). Germline CDR1 is SQVTM and CDR2 is ANQGSEA. The CDR3 is made up of 15 amino acids. This CDR3 is CSAPPSLGRTGELFF. In nucleotides, the CDR3 is TGCAGTGCCCCCCCGTCGCTGGGACGGACCGGGGAGCTGTTTTTT.

The V and J genes are TRBV7-6 and TRBJ2-1; 7 bases line up with TRBD2. The CDR3 runs to 18 residues. Germline loops: CDR1 SGHVS, CDR2 FNYEAQ. V dropped 0 bases and J dropped 8; count of bases not matched to a gene: 16. CDR3 nucleotide sequence: TGTGCCAGCAGCTTAGCCCCTTACTCCTTGGGGAGGGCCCATGAGCAGTTCTTC. Residues: CASSLAPYSLGRAHEQFF.

The CDR3 is CASSLGALSSYNEQFF. Written as DNA, the CDR3 is TGTGCCAGCAGCTTAGGTGCACTGAGCTCCTACAATGAGCAGTTCTTC. The rearrangement joins TRBV11-1 to TRBJ2-1; D uncertain. Germline CDR1 and CDR2: SGHAT and FQDESV (reference sequence). The CDR3 has 16 residues. Trimming pared 1 base from V and 0 bases from J, leaving 10 bases between.

The chain combines TRBV19 with TRBJ2-7; D assignment may be TRBD1 or TRBD2 (5 bases each). The ends were cut back, 1 base at V and 2 bases at J, with 18 bases in the middle. The germline V gene has CDR1 LNHDA and CDR2 SQIVND (reference sequence). This CDR3 region has 17 residues. The CDR3 here is CASSIGGESGVAYEQYF. Written as DNA, the CDR3 is TGTGCCAGTAGTATAGGAGGGGAAAGTGGAGTTGCCTACGAGCAGTACTTC.

This chain links TRBV30 with TRBJ2-1; possibly TRBD2 for D (5 bases). The germline gives CDR1 GTSNPN, CDR2 SVGIG (reference sequence). The germline V and J ends were trimmed by 0 bases and 7 bases, with 10 bases remaining between them. The CDR3 has 13 residues. The CDR3 DNA is TGTGCCTGGAGTGTACGGTCGGGAAATGAGCAGTTCTTC. It specifies CAWSVRSGNEQFF.

The V and J genes are TRBV7-3 and TRBJ2-1; TRBD2 matches at 9 bases. Trimming took 3 bases from V and 6 from J; bases not matched to a gene: 6. The CDR3 length is 15 residues. CDR1 and CDR2 (germline): SGHTA, FQGTGA. The CDR3: CASSFAGGPANEQFF. DNA of the CDR3: TGTGCCAGCAGCTTTGCGGGAGGGCCGGCCAATGAGCAGTTCTTC.

About this clone itself: The sample has other DNA sequences that encode this CDR3 too. The chain carries TRBV27 and TRBJ2-1; D is unclear. Trimming pared 2 bases from V and 0 bases from J, leaving 8 bases between. CDR3 length equals 15 residues. Germline-derived CDR1 and CDR2 are MNHEY and SMNVEV (reference sequence). This CDR3 reads CASSLGLPSYNEQFF. The CDR3 DNA is TGTGCCAGCAGTTTAGGGTTACCCTCCTACAATGAGCAGTTCTTC.

The chain combines TRBV4-2 with TRBJ2-7; 9 bases agree with TRBD2. V lost 0 bases to trimming and J lost 5 bases; unmatched junction nucleotides: 14. Germline V gives CDR1 LGHNA, CDR2 YNFKEQ. This CDR3 contains 18 residues. CDR3 sequence (DNA): TGTGCCAGCAGCCAAGAATTTGGCGATGGCGCGGGAGGGGACGAGCAGTACTTC. It yields the protein CASSQEFGDGAGGDEQYF.

V usage is TRBV25-1 and J usage is TRBJ2-3; D possibly uses TRBD1 or TRBD2 (6 bases each). Germline values: CDR1 MGHDK, CDR2 SYGVNS. This CDR3 spans 15 amino acids. Trimming took 6 bases from V and 2 from J, leaving 15 bases between them. CDR3 coding DNA: TGTGCCAGCAGGAGGGGAGGACAGCACACAGATACGCAGTATTTT. Residues: CASRRGGQHTDTQYF.

This chain connects TRBV2 to TRBJ2-7, with a possible D match to TRBD2 (5 bases). The CDR3 is 12 residues long. The germline CDR1 and CDR2 sequences are SNHLY and FYNNEI. V lost 8 bases and J 4 bases, leaving 12 bases between the germline ends. The CDR3 is CASWSREYEQYF. The DNA for the CDR3 is TGTGCCAGCTGGTCCCGGGAATACGAGCAGTACTTC.